These 3 T cell receptor beta chains were all obtained from the same sample, sequenced in a study of T cell responses to AZD1222 COVID-19 vaccine. Method: immunoSEQ multiplex PCR; TCRdb's copy keeps in-frame clones and lacks some. The data hold around 100,000 clones, with 88% observed a single time. The sample consisted of peripheral blood, taken on day 0 of AZD1222 vaccination. These receptor sequences come from an adult in good health.

This clone was counted many times. In nucleotides, the CDR3 is TGTGCCAGCAGCTTTCTATGGGACAGGGTAGCGCTCTCTGGAAACACCATATATTTT. Translating it yields CASSFLWDRVALSGNTIYF. This chain joins TRBV7-9 and TRBJ1-3; 9 bases align to TRBD1. Germline assignment: CDR1 SEHNR and CDR2 FQNEAQ (reference sequence). Trimming cost V 3 bases and J 0 bases; bases outside gene matches: 12. This CDR3 is 19 amino acids long.

V and J are TRBV11-2 and TRBJ1-6; D may be TRBD1 (5 bases). CDR1 and CDR2 from the germline V gene are SGHAT and FQNNGV. This CDR3 has 16 residues. V was clipped by 5 bases and J by 1 base, with 12 bases between them. CDR3 sequence: CASSRGGRSYNSPLHF. As DNA, the CDR3 is TGTGCCAGCAGCCGGGGGGGGAGATCCTATAATTCACCCCTCCACTTT.

The V and J genes are TRBV19 and TRBJ1-2; the D gene is possibly TRBD1 (5 bases). The CDR3 extends over 16 amino acids. V was clipped by 7 bases and J by 1 base, with 19 bases between them. Germline V CDR1 and CDR2: LNHDA, SQIVND (reference sequence). The CDR3 coding sequence is TGTGCCAGTACCTCAAGTGGGACGGAGGTTAACTATGGCTACACCTTC. Residues: CASTSSGTEVNYGYTF.